The 8 T cell receptor beta chains listed next were all sequenced from one sample in a study of cytomegalovirus exposure and HLA in healthy donors. Clones were read by immunoSEQ multiplex PCR, and TCRdb kept only the in-frame ones, dropping some. The profile covers roughly 120,000 clones, with more than 75% appearing a single time and under 2.5% taken by the ten largest. Sequenced: PBMCs. The receptors shown here come from a woman aged 25-40 years in good health and CMV-seronegative.

On this clone: The identical CDR3 is also encoded by other nucleotide sequences in the sample. The chain couples TRBV7-2 to TRBJ2-7, with D unclear. V lost 1 base and J lost 0, with 10 bases in between. The CDR3 covers 15 residues. Germline CDR1 and CDR2: SGHTA and FQGNSA. CDR3 sequence: CASSLGSSGSYEQYF. Written as DNA, the CDR3 is TGTGCCAGCAGCTTAGGCTCCTCGGGCTCCTACGAGCAGTACTTC.

This chain connects TRBV27 to TRBJ2-1; 11 nucleotides align to TRBD2. This CDR3 region has 14 residues. V trimming: 8 bases; J trimming: 8 bases; junction bases outside the gene matches: 8. Germline V gene sequence: CDR1 MNHEY, CDR2 SMNVEV (reference sequence). The CDR3 sequence: CASFSGGALDEQFF. DNA for the CDR3: TGTGCCAGCTTTAGCGGGGGGGCCCTGGATGAGCAGTTCTTC.

Within the sample, this clone is medium-sized (0.01 to 0.1%). The chain combines TRBV4-1 with TRBJ1-2, with TRBD1 identical over 8 bases. The trim removed 0 bases at V and 3 bases at J, leaving 0 bases unmatched. The germline V gene has CDR1 MGHRA and CDR2 YSYEKL. CDR3 length: 14 residues. In nucleotides, the CDR3 is TGCGCCAGCAGCCAAGAGACAGGGGACTATGGCTACACCTTC. Protein sequence: CASSQETGDYGYTF.

V is TRBV29-1 and J is TRBJ2-3, with 9 bases identical to TRBD2. Trimming at V came to 4 bases and at J to 1 base, leaving 6 bases not matched to a gene. The length of the CDR3 is 15 residues. Germline loops: CDR1 SQVTM, CDR2 ANQGSEA. The CDR3: CSVAPERGGTDTQYF. The CDR3 DNA sequence: TGCAGCGTTGCCCCTGAGCGGGGGGGCACAGATACGCAGTATTTT.

CDR3 region: CASSPLTGGGGEKLFF. CDR3 nucleotides: TGCGCCAGCAGCCCTCTTACAGGGGGAGGTGGTGAAAAACTGTTTTTT. The rearrangement joins TRBV5-1 to TRBJ1-4; the match to TRBD1 covers 8 bases. The CDR3 loop spans 16 amino acids. The V segment lost 4 bases and the J segment 7 bases; nucleotides outside the gene matches: 12. Germline V CDR1 and CDR2: SGHRS, YFSETQ.

V is TRBV12-5 and J is TRBJ1-2, with D perhaps matching TRBD1 (5 bases). Trimming took 0 bases from V and 5 from J, leaving 13 bases between them. Germline-derived CDR1 and CDR2 are LGHNT and FRNRAP. The CDR3 length is 15 residues. CDR3 protein: CASGLVPVGGYGYTF. DNA of the CDR3: TGTGCTAGTGGTTTGGTACCCGTGGGGGGGTATGGCTACACCTTC.

The chain recombines TRBV7-2 with TRBJ2-7; D possibly corresponds to TRBD2 (6 bases). The germline V gene has CDR1 SGHTA and CDR2 FQGNSA. V lost 1 base, J lost 5 bases, and 15 bases lay in between. This CDR3 is built from 15 residues. The CDR3, as DNA: TGTGCCAGCAGCTTAGGCGGGGCTTTACGCGACGAGCAGTACTTC. Translation gives CASSLGGALRDEQYF.

CDR3 residues: CSVRTGTTGELFF. CDR3 sequence (DNA): TGCAGCGTTAGGACAGGGACCACCGGGGAGCTGTTTTTT. This chain uses TRBV29-1 with TRBJ2-2, with TRBD1 matching over 8 bases. Germline CDR1 reads SQVTM; CDR2 reads ANQGSEA. This CDR3 has 13 residues. V was clipped by 5 bases and J by 4 bases; unmatched bases: 3.